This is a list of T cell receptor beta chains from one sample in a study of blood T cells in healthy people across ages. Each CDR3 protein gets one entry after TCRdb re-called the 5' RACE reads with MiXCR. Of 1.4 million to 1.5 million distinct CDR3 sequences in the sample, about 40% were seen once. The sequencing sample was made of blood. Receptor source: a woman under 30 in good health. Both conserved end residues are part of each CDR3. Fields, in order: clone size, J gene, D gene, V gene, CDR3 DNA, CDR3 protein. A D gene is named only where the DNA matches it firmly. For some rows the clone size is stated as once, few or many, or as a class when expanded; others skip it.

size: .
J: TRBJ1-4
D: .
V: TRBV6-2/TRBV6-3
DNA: TGTGCCAGCAGTCGCGACACAGGAGGTGAAAAACTGTTTTTT
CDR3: CASSRDTGGEKLFF

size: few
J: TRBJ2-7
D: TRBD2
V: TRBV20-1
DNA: TGCAGTGCTAGAGATCTGCGAGCGGGAGGGGTCTACGAGCAGTACTTC
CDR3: CSARDLRAGGVYEQYF

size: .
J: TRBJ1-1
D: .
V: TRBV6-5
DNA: TGTGCCAGCAGTACAGGCACTGAAGCTTTCTTT
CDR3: CASSTGTEAFF

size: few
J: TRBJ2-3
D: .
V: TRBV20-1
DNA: TGCAGTGCTAGAGATCCCCAACTAGCCGATACGCAGTATTTT
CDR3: CSARDPQLADTQYF

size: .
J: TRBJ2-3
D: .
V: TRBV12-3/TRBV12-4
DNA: TGTGCCAGCAGTATCAAGACGACGCAGTATTTT
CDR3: CASSIKTTQYF

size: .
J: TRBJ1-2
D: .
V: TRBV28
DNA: TGTGCCAGCACAACCCGGCCGGGGCAAGGCTACACCTTC
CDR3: CASTTRPGQGYTF

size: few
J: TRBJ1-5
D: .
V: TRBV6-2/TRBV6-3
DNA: TGTGCCAGCAGTTCAACGGGTGAGAACAATCAGCCCCAGCATTTT
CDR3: CASSSTGENNQPQHF

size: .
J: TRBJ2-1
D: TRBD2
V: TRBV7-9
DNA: TGTGCCAGCAGCTTAGCGGTACTAGCGGGAGACAATGAGCAGTTCTTC
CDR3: CASSLAVLAGDNEQFF

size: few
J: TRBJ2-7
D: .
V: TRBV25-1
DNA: TGTGCCAGCATCCAGGGTTACGAGCAGTACTTC
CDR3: CASIQGYEQYF

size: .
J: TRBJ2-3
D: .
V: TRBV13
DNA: TGTGCCAGCAGCTTAGGCCCCCAACCCACAGGGGAGGGGTCAGATACGCAGTATTTT
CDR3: CASSLGPQPTGEGSDTQYF

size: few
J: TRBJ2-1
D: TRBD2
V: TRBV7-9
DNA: TGTGCCAGCAGCCCCCGTAGCGGGAGTCTCCTTAGAGACGAGCAGTTCTTC
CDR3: CASSPRSGSLLRDEQFF

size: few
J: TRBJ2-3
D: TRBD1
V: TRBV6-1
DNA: TGTGCCAGCAGGAGACAGGGGGATGCGGATACGCAGTATTTT
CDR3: CASRRQGDADTQYF

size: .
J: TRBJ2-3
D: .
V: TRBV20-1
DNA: TGCAGTGCTAGCGGGACTAGCACAGATACGCAGTATTTT
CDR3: CSASGTSTDTQYF

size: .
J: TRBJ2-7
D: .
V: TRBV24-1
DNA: TGTGCCACCAGTGATTTAGGGGGGCCAAGGGGAAACTACGAGCAGTACTTC
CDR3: CATSDLGGPRGNYEQYF

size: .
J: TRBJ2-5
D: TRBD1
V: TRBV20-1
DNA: TGCAGTGCGTCAAGGGGGACAGGAGACCAAGAGACCCAGTACTTC
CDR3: CSASRGTGDQETQYF

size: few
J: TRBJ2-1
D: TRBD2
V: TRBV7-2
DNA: TGTGCCAGCAGCTTAGGTCCGGGGCGGGAGGGTCCGTTCTTC
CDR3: CASSLGPGREGPFF

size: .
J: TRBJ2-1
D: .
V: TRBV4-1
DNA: TGCGCCAGCAGCCAAGGCCCGACACCCACGGATGAGCAGTTCTTC
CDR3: CASSQGPTPTDEQFF

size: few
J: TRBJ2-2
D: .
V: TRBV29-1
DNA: TGCAGTTCTGCCGGCTCTGGCACCGGGGAGCTGTTTTTT
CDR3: CSSAGSGTGELFF

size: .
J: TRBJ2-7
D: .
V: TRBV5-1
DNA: TGCGCCAGCAGCTTGGAGGGTTTCCAGATGGAGTCCCAGTACTTC
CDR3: CASSLEGFQMESQYF

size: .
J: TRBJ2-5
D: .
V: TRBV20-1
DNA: TGCAGTGCTAGAGATCGCAAAGCAGGGGGGGGTGAGCAGTACTTC
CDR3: CSARDRKAGGGEQYF

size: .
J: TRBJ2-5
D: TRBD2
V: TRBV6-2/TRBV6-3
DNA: TGTGCCAGCAGTGGACCGGGACTAGCCTCACAAGAGACCCAGTACTTC
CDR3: CASSGPGLASQETQYF

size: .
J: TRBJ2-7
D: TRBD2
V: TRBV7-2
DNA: TGTGCCAGCAGCTTGCTCCTAGCGGGAGTAACCGGGAGGGACGAGCAGTACTTC
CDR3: CASSLLLAGVTGRDEQYF

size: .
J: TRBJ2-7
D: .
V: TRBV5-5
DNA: TGTGCCAGCAGCTTGGAGGGGAGAACCTACAATGAGCAGTACTTC
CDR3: CASSLEGRTYNEQYF

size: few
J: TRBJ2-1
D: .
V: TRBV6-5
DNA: TGTGCCAGCAGCCTAGCGCGTACCTACAATGAGCAGTTCTTC
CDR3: CASSLARTYNEQFF

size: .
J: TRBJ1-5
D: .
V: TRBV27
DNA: TGTGCCAGCCAGCCCTCTTGGCGCGGGAGCAATCAGCCCCAGCATTTT
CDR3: CASQPSWRGSNQPQHF

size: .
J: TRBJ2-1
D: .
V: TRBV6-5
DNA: TGTGCCAGCAGTTATGACACCAGCTCCTACAATGAGCAGTTCTTC
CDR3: CASSYDTSSYNEQFF

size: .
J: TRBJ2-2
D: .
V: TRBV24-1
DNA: TGTGCCACCAGAGGGACCAAGAACACCGGGGAGCTGTTTTTT
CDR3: CATRGTKNTGELFF

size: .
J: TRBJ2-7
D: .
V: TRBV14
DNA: TGTGCCAGCAGCCGTTCTTCAGGGACAACCTACGAGCAGTACTTC
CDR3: CASSRSSGTTYEQYF

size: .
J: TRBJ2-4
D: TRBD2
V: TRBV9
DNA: TGTGCCAGCAGCGTAGGAGCGGGAGGGCCGGGGGGCATTCAGTACTTC
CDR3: CASSVGAGGPGGIQYF

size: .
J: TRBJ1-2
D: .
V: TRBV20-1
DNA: TGCAGTGCTAGAGATAACGCGGGGGCTCTGGGAGGCTACACCTTC
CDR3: CSARDNAGALGGYTF

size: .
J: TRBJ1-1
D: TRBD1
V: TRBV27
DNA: TGTGCCAGCAGTCTTCGGACAGGGGGCACCCGGGGAAACACTGAAGCTTTCTTT
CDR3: CASSLRTGGTRGNTEAFF

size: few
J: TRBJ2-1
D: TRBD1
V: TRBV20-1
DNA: TGCAGTGCTTACGGACAGGGAAGGGAGCAGTTCTTC
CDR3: CSAYGQGREQFF

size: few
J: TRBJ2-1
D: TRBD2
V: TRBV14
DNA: TGTGCCAGCAGCCAACTTACGACTAGCGGGGGGCACAATGAGCAGTTCTTC
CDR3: CASSQLTTSGGHNEQFF

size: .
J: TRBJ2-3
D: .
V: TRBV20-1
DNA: TGCAGTGCCCCAAACCCAGCGCTTAGCACAGATACGCAGTATTTT
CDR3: CSAPNPALSTDTQYF

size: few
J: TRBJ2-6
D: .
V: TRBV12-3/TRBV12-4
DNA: TGTGCCAGCAGGTATACGGGCCGCTCTGGGGCCAACGTCCTGACTTTC
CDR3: CASRYTGRSGANVLTF

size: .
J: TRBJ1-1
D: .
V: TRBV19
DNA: TGTGCCAGTAGTATAGTATCCAGGGCTAACACTGAAGCTTTCTTT
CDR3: CASSIVSRANTEAFF

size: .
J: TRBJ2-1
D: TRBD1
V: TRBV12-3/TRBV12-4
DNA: TGTGCCAGCAACACAATGGGACAGTACAATGAGCAGTTCTTC
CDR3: CASNTMGQYNEQFF

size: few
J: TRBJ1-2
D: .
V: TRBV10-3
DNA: TGTGCCATCAGCACGACATTAGGGACCGAACTAGCGGGTGGCTACACCTTC
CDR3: CAISTTLGTELAGGYTF

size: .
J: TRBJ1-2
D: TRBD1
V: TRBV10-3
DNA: TGTGCCATCAGAAGACAGGGACTCAACTATGGCTGCACCTTC
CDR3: CAIRRQGLNYGCTF

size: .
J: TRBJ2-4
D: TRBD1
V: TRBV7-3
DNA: TGTGCCAGCAGCTCGCGGACAGGGGAGCGTGAGCAGTACTTC
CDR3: CASSSRTGEREQYF

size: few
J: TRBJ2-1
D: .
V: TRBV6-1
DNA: TGTGCCAGCCTTTGGGGACTCCTACAGTTCTTC
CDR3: CASLWGLLQFF

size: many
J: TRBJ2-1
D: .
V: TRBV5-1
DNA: TGCGCCAGCAGCTTGAACGGGGCGTACTCCTACAATGAGCAGTTCTTC
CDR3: CASSLNGAYSYNEQFF

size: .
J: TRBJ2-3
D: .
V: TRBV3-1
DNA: TGTGCCAGCAGCCAAAATCAGGGTACAGATACGCAGTATTTT
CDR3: CASSQNQGTDTQYF

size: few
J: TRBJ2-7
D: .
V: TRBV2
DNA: TGTGCCAGCAGTGGGGAAGGGAACCCCTACGAGCAGTACTTC
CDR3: CASSGEGNPYEQYF

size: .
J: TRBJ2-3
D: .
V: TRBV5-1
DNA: TGCGCCAGCAGCCCTGAGGGCAGCGACACAGATACGCAGTATTTT
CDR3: CASSPEGSDTDTQYF

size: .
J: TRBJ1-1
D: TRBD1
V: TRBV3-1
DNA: TGTGCCAGCAGCACCATACCCGGGACAGGGGACACTGAAGCTTTCTTT
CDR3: CASSTIPGTGDTEAFF

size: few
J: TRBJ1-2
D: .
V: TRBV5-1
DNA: TGCGCCAGCAGCTTGTCGTCTGATGGCTACACCTTC
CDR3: CASSLSSDGYTF

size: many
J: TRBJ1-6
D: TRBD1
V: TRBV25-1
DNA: TGTGCCAGCAGTGACGGACAGGGAGTGAATTCACCCCTCCACTTT
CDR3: CASSDGQGVNSPLHF

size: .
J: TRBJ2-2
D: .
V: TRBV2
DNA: TGTGCCAGCAGTGATTTTAGCGGAAACACCGGGGAGCTGTTTTTT
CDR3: CASSDFSGNTGELFF

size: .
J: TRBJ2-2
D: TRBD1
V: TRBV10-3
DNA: TGTGCCATCAGTTGGTCCGCCGGGACAGCTAACACCGGGGAGCTGTTTTTT
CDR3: CAISWSAGTANTGELFF

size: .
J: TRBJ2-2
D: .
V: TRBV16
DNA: TGTGCCAGCGCCGCCCGGACGAACACCGGGGAGCTGTTTTTT
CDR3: CASAARTNTGELFF

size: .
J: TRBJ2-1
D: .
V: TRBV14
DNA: TGTGCCAGCAGCCAAGATTCGGTAAGCTCCTACAATGAGCAGTTCTTC
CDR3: CASSQDSVSSYNEQFF